This TCR beta chain was profiled in a study of T-cell reconstitution after alpha-beta-depleted transplantation in children. A few counts support this clonotype. Germline CDR1 reads MDHEN; CDR2 reads SYDVKM. J lost 0 bases, V lost 10 bases, and 9 bases had no gene match. This CDR3 is 16 amino acids long. It was with unique molecular identifiers that the TCRbeta library was prepared. TCRdb independently ran MiXCR on the PCR reads; one entry per CDR3 protein. Among around 370,000 distinct CDR3 sequences, around a tenth were seen once, and the ten largest hold 2% to 3%. The sequence came from a human donor who donated a stem cell graft to a child with acute lymphoblastic leukemia. The source material was PBMCs from the stem cell graft donor, sampled from the stem cell graft. The V call is TRBV28, the J call TRBJ2-6; 7 bases are shared with TRBD2. CDR3 protein: CATWGGTLSGANVLTF. Written as DNA, the CDR3 is TGTGCCACATGGGGGGGAACTCTCTCTGGGGCCAACGTCCTGACTTTC.